What follows is one T cell receptor beta chain and its context. Its target antigen remains unknown. Base qualities are not recorded, but no much larger clone differs from it by a single base. This sample is drawn from a study of T cell repertoires in cytomegalovirus infection (dated by TCRdb to the late 2010s). Regarding the complete study: Donor HLA type was relevant to the analysis, because carriage of CMV infection together with the matching HLA type was indicated by public TCR beta signatures. What the study reported, not specific to this receptor: The ex vivo response was dominated by HLA-C-restricted CMV-specific TCR beta clonotypes, and the single most frequent clonotype in two of eight donors was supplied by these HLA-C-restricted clonotypes. In both this cohort and an independent cohort of several hundred donors, the cumulative frequency of public TCR beta family members distinguished carriers of CMV infection plus the relevant HLA type.

Reads for this sample came from an Illumina HiSeq 1500. TCRdb reprocessing: public reads trimmed at Q25 with fastp, clones called with MiXCR, in-frame beta chains kept. Each CDR3 protein appears once, grouped with its most common genes and DNA. The sample data list approximately 700,000 distinct CDR3 sequences, and under 40% of these were observed just once. Roughly 2.9% of the sample is in the top ten clones. At the junction V is shortened by 3 bases and J by 2 bases, with 11 bases in between. Including cysteine and phenylalanine, the CDR3 has 14 amino acids. Only CDR3 DNA remains: 42 bases, in frame from the first base.

The chain is made from TRBV12-3 or TRBV12-4 and TRBJ2-7, and the D gene may be TRBD1, 6 bases matching. Sample: PBMCs. This sequence was found in a human donor in good health (CMV status not recorded). Some clones in this sample may be carry-over from other donors' samples. The CDR3 loop reads CASSLHRDPYEQYF. In nucleotides, the sequence is TGTGCCAGCAGTTTGCACAGGGACCCCTACGAGCAGTACTTC.